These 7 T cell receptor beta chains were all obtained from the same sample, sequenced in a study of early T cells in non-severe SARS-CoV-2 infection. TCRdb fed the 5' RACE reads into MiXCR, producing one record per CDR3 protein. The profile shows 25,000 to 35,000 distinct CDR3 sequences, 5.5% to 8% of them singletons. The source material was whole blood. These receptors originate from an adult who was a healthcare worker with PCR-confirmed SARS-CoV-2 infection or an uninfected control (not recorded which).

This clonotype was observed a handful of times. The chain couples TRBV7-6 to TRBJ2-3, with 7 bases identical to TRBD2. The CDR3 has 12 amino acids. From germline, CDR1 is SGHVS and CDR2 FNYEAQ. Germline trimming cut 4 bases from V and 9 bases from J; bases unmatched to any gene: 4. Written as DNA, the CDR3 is TGTGCCAGCAGCTCTCCCGGGGGGACGCAGTATTTT. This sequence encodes CASSSPGGTQYF.

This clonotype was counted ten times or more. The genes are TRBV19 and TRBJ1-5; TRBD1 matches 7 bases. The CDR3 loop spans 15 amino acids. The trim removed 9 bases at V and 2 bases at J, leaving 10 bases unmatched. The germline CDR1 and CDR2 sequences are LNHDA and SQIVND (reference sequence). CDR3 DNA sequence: TGTGCCAGCAATCAGGACAGGTATGGCAATCAGCCCCAGCATTTT. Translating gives CASNQDRYGNQPQHF.

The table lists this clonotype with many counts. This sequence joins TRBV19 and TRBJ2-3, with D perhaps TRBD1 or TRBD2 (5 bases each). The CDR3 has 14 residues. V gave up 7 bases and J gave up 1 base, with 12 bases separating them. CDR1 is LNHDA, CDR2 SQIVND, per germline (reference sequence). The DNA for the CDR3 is TGTGCCAGTACCCAGTGGGACCGCACAGATACGCAGTATTTT. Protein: CASTQWDRTDTQYF. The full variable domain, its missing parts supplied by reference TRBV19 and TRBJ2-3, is DGGITQSPKYLFRKEGQNVTLSCEQNLNHDAMYWYRQDPGQGLRLIYYSQIVNDFQKGDIAEGYSVSREKKESFPLTVTSAQKNPTAFYLCASTQWDRTDTQYFGPGTRLTVL.

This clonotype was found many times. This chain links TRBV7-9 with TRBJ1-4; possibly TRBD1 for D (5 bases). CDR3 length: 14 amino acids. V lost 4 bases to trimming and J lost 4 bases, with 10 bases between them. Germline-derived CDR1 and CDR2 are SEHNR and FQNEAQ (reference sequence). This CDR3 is CASSSRQSNEKLFF. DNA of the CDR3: TGTGCCAGCAGCTCTCGACAGAGTAATGAAAAACTGTTTTTT.

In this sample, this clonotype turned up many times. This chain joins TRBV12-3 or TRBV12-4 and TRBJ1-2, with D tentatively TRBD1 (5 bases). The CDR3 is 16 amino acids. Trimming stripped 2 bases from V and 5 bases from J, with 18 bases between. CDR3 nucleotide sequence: TGTGCCAGCAGTTTAAGGCCCCAAAGGGGTGGGTATGGCTACACCTTC. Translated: CASSLRPQRGGYGYTF.

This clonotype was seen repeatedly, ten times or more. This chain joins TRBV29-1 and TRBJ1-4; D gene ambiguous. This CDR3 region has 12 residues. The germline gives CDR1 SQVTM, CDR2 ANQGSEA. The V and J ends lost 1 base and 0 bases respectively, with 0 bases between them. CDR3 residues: CSVEATNEKLFF. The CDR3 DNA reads TGCAGCGTTGAAGCAACTAATGAAAAACTGTTTTTT.

The CDR3 spells CASSPGVTNEKLFF. As DNA, the CDR3 is TGTGCCAGCTCACCAGGGGTAACTAATGAAAAACTGTTTTTT. The chain employs TRBV18 and TRBJ1-4; D not certain. In germline, CDR1 is KGHSH, CDR2 LQKENI. V shed 2 bases and J shed 1 base, with 5 bases lying between them. The CDR3 has 14 amino acids.